The clone carrying this TCR beta chain was seen more than once but under ten times. Antigen specificity is unknown. The germline gives CDR1 MDHEN, CDR2 SYDVKM. The CDR3 is 15 residues long. V lost 6 bases to trimming and J lost 5 bases; unmatched junction nucleotides: 8. These data belong to a study of blood T cells in healthy people across ages. Study conclusions and caveats: TCR beta diversity, measured per million T cells, fell in a roughly linear way with age.

A second roughly 7 to 11 cycle PCR used barcoded and J-beta primers. TCRdb analysed the 5' RACE reads with MiXCR anew, one entry per CDR3 protein. The sample carries 1.5 million to 2 million distinct CDR3 sequences, just under 50% recorded once. The specimen sequenced was blood. V gene TRBV28 combines with J gene TRBJ2-1; the match to TRBD2 covers 9 bases. The clonotype comes from a woman between 35 and 50 years old in good health. CDR3 nucleotides: TGTGCCAGCAGCCCTCCCGGGACTAGCAACAATGAGCAGTTCTTC. This sequence encodes CASSPPGTSNNEQFF.